The T cell receptor (beta chain) under discussion was sequenced for a study of control samples from healthy donors and cancer patients. Some clones are missing from TCRdb's copy, which holds only in-frame ones; the method was immunoSEQ multiplex PCR. Of 85,000 to 95,000 clones in the sample, 88% were seen once. This CDR3 region has 14 residues. Germline lookup yields CDR1 SGHRS and CDR2 YFSETQ. V lost 0 bases and J 7 bases, leaving 10 bases between the germline ends. This receptor was identified in a woman aged 70-85 years in good health. The specimen was blood. V and J are TRBV5-1 and TRBJ1-4; unclear D gene. CDR3 in DNA: TGCGCCAGCAGCTTGGACAGACCCTCTGAAAAACTGTTTTTT. It specifies CASSLDRPSEKLFF.